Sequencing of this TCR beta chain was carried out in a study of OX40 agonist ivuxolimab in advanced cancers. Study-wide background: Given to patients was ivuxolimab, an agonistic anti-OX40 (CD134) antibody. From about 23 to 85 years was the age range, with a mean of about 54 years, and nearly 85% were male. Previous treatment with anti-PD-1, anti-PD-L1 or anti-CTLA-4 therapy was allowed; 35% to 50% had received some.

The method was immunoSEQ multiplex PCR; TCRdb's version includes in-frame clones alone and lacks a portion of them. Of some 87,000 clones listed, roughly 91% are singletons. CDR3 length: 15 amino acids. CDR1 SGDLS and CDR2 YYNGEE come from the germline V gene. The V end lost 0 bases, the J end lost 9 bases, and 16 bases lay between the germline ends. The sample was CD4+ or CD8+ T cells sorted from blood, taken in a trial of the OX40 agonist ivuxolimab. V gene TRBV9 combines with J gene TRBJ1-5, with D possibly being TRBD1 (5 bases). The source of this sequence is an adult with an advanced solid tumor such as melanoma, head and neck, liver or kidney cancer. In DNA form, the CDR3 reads TGTGCCAGCAGCGTAGATGGGGCAGTGGGGTGGCCCCAGCATTTT. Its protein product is CASSVDGAVGWPQHF.